Following are 27 T cell receptor beta chains from one sample sequenced in a study of T cells in Graves' hyperthyroidism and ophthalmopathy. Amplification yielded TCR beta CDR3 regions, with RNA transcripts as the source. A set of HTBI primers served as the primers for a first-round RT-PCR of the TCR CDR3. TCRdb passed the multiplex PCR reads through MiXCR, listing each CDR3 protein once. The data contain just over 550,000 distinct CDR3 sequences, 46% of them singletons. The sequencing input was peripheral blood or thyroid tissue (not recorded which). These receptors originate from a woman aged 18-35 years with Graves' hyperthyroidism.

This chain's CDR3 is CATSRAGQGSSGANVLTF. In DNA form, the CDR3 reads TGTGCCACCAGCAGAGCGGGACAGGGGAGCTCTGGGGCCAACGTCCTGACTTTC. The rearrangement uses TRBV15 and TRBJ2-6, with 10 bases aligning to TRBD1. V lost 1 base, J lost 0 bases, and 3 bases stayed unmatched. CDR1 is LNHNV and CDR2 is YYDKDF in the germline V gene (reference sequence). The CDR3 contains 18 residues.

Worth noting for this clonotype: One end of the junction fails to match germline, which may point to a read error. V and J are TRBV25-1 and TRBJ1-2; no clear D. This CDR3 region has 15 residues. Germline lookup yields CDR1 MGHDK and CDR2 SYGVNS. The CDR3 region has the DNA TGTGCCAGCAGTGACTCGTTTCGTGGTAACTCTGGCTACACCTTC. It yields the protein CASSDSFRGNSGYTF.

The rearrangement joins TRBV20-1 to TRBJ2-5; 11 bases match TRBD2. Germline-derived CDR1 and CDR2 are DFQATT and SNEGSKA (reference sequence). Unmatched junction bases numbered 2, after V lost 5 bases and J lost 0 bases. The CDR3 sequence is 14 residues long. CDR3 nucleotide sequence: TGCAGTGCTTGGGGACTAGCGGACCAAGAGACCCAGTACTTC. This sequence encodes CSAWGLADQETQYF.

On this clonotype: Germline and junction disagree at one end, which may indicate a read error. The CDR3: CASRLAGNYEQYF. The CDR3 bases are TGTGCCAGCAGATTAGCGGGGAACTACGAGCAGTACTTC. This chain uses TRBV12-3 or TRBV12-4 with TRBJ2-7; 8 bases match TRBD2. The CDR3 totals 13 residues.

This sequence joins TRBV7-2 and TRBJ2-7; 8 nucleotides align to TRBD1. This CDR3 has 15 residues. The junction had 10 bases not matched to a gene; V was cut back by 5 bases and J by 4 bases. Germline V gene data show CDR1 as SGHTA and CDR2 as FQGNSA. In nucleotides, the CDR3 is TGTGCCAGCAGCCGCTCGAGGACAGGGACGTACGAGCAGTACTTC. Translation gives CASSRSRTGTYEQYF. Full variable domain (missing parts from reference TRBV7-2 and TRBJ2-7): GAGVSQSPSNKVTEKGKDVELRCDPISGHTALYWYRQSLGQGLEFLIYFQGNSAPDKSGLPSDRFSAERTGGSVSTLTIQRTQQEDSAVYLCASSRSRTGTYEQYFGPGTRLTVT.

Comments on this clonotype: Relative to the germline gene, one junction end is altered; a read error may explain this. This chain joins TRBV5-1 and TRBJ2-5, with D hard to call. CDR1 and CDR2 (germline): SGHRS, YFSETQ. The CDR3 is made up of 14 amino acids. CDR3 in amino acids: CASSLAPRQGTQYF. The CDR3 DNA reads TGCGCCAGCAGCTTGGCACCGAGGCAAGGGACCCAGTACTTC.

The rearrangement uses TRBV29-1 and TRBJ1-1; 8 bases fit TRBD1. The CDR3 runs 13 residues. Per the germline V gene, CDR1 is SQVTM and CDR2 is ANQGSEA. Losses at the gene ends were 5 bases for V and 4 bases for J; bases not matched to a gene: 6. The CDR3 sequence is CSVWTGSGTEAFF. The CDR3 DNA reads as TGCAGCGTTTGGACAGGGTCTGGCACTGAAGCTTTCTTT.

The sample holds many counts of this clonotype. The CDR3: CASRETGGGNEQYF. As DNA, the CDR3 is TGTGCCAGCAGGGAGACAGGGGGCGGGAACGAGCAGTACTTC. This chain connects TRBV2 to TRBJ2-7; TRBD1 matches at 10 bases. J was trimmed by 5 bases and V by 6 bases; bases with no gene match: 7. Per germline, CDR1 SNHLY and CDR2 FYNNEI. The CDR3 consists of 14 residues.

V usage is TRBV7-6 and J usage is TRBJ2-5, with TRBD1 matching 8 bases. V was clipped by 5 bases and J by 1 base; unmatched bases: 9. This CDR3 is built from 16 residues. Germline CDR1 reads SGHVS; CDR2 reads FNYEAQ. The chain's CDR3 is CASSVSGGGSQETQYF. CDR3 coding DNA: TGTGCCAGCAGCGTATCAGGGGGCGGCAGCCAAGAGACCCAGTACTTC.

The rearrangement joins TRBV9 to TRBJ1-1; D unclear. Germline CDR1 is SGDLS and CDR2 is YYNGEE. Trimming shortened V by 6 bases and J by 3 bases, and 18 bases separated the two germline ends. This CDR3 spans 15 amino acids. The CDR3: CASTPVAFMDTEAFF. CDR3 coding DNA: TGTGCCAGCACCCCAGTTGCGTTCATGGACACTGAAGCTTTCTTT.

This clonotype was observed at least ten times. The chain combines TRBV24-1 with TRBJ2-6; D is unclear. Trimming pared 4 bases from V and 4 bases from J, leaving 13 bases between. The germline V gene has CDR1 KGHDR and CDR2 SFDVKD. CDR3 length: 16 amino acids. CDR3 loop: CATSEVSRTGANVLTF. DNA for the CDR3: TGTGCCACCAGTGAGGTCAGCCGGACCGGGGCCAACGTCCTGACTTTC.

The V and J genes are TRBV12-3 or TRBV12-4 and TRBJ2-7; D gene unclear. V lost 8 bases and J lost 5, with 19 bases in between. The length of the CDR3 is 14 residues. The CDR3 DNA reads as TGTGCCAGCGGTTCGAAGGGCAAGGGCGACGAGCAGTACTTC. This sequence encodes CASGSKGKGDEQYF.

The V and J genes are TRBV2 and TRBJ1-5, with 9 bases fitting TRBD1. Germline V gene sequence: CDR1 SNHLY, CDR2 FYNNEI. J gave up 12 bases and V 8 bases, and 17 bases lay outside the gene matches. The CDR3 sequence is 15 residues long. The CDR3 here is CASPRGQGPRGYQHF. Written as DNA, the CDR3 is TGTGCCAGCCCGAGGGGACAGGGCCCTAGGGGTTACCAGCATTTT.

This clonotype has a count of ten or more. The V gene is TRBV24-1, the J gene TRBJ2-5, with 9 nucleotides matching TRBD1. The CDR3 contains 15 residues. V trimming: 3 bases; J trimming: 5 bases; junction bases outside the gene matches: 6. Germline V lookup: CDR1 KGHDR, CDR2 SFDVKD. In DNA form, the CDR3 reads TGTGCCACCAGTGATCAGAAGACAGGGGGGGAGACCCAGTACTTC. It specifies CATSDQKTGGETQYF.

This clonotype was counted between two and nine times. This sequence joins TRBV20-1 and TRBJ2-5; D is unclear. V was trimmed by 5 bases and J by 2 bases, leaving 15 bases between them. This CDR3 region has 14 residues. The germline gives CDR1 DFQATT, CDR2 SNEGSKA (reference sequence). CDR3 in DNA: TGCAGTGCTCCCCGATGGAGAACACAAGAGACCCAGTACTTC. Translated: CSAPRWRTQETQYF.

This clonotype was observed at least ten times. The chain carries TRBV7-8 and TRBJ1-5; a possible D gene is TRBD1 (6 bases). Trimming left V 1 base short and J 6 bases short, with 10 bases between. Germline CDR1 is SGHVS and CDR2 is FQNEAQ. The CDR3 sequence is 14 residues long. CDR3 residues: CASSLDRAGQPQHF. The CDR3 bases are TGTGCCAGCAGCTTAGACAGGGCTGGTCAGCCCCAGCATTTT.

This clonotype was seen a handful of times. This chain connects TRBV10-3 to TRBJ1-5, with 8 bases fitting TRBD1. CDR1 ENHRY and CDR2 SYGVKD come from the germline V gene. CDR3 length: 13 residues. V lost 5 bases to trimming and J lost 7 bases; unmatched junction nucleotides: 4. The chain's CDR3 is CAISPDRGQPQHF. CDR3 nucleotide sequence: TGTGCCATCAGTCCTGACAGGGGACAGCCCCAGCATTTT.

This clonotype was seen more than once but under ten times. The genes are TRBV6-1 and TRBJ1-3, with D unresolved. CDR1 is MNHNS, CDR2 SASEGT, per germline. The CDR3 consists of 14 residues. The V end was cut by 6 bases, the J end by 0 bases, with 9 bases between. CDR3 residues: CASRTSTSGNTIYF. The CDR3 DNA sequence: TGTGCCAGCAGGACCTCAACCTCTGGAAACACCATATATTTT.

V usage is TRBV7-9 and J usage is TRBJ1-5; perhaps TRBD1 as D (6 bases). Germline CDR1 is SEHNR and CDR2 is FQNEAQ (reference sequence). This CDR3 has 12 residues. V dropped 5 bases and J dropped 6 bases, with 8 bases sitting between them. CDR3 sequence reads: CASSKGGQPQHF. DNA for the CDR3: TGTGCCAGCAGCAAAGGGGGTCAGCCCCAGCATTTT.

The V and J genes are TRBV7-8 and TRBJ1-3; the D is unclear. From germline, CDR1 is SGHVS and CDR2 FQNEAQ. The CDR3 totals 14 residues. V lost 5 bases and J 3 bases, leaving 11 bases between the germline ends. CDR3 nucleotide sequence: TGTGCCAGCAGCGTCGCCGCCTTTGGAAACACCATATATTTT. Translating it yields CASSVAAFGNTIYF.

The chain links TRBV15 to TRBJ2-7, with TRBD2 matching over 10 bases. CDR1 and CDR2 (germline): LNHNV, YYDKDF (reference sequence). The junction had 10 bases not matched to a gene; V was cut back by 1 base and J by 7 bases. The CDR3 consists of 16 residues. CDR3 sequence (DNA): TGTGCCACCAGCAGAGGCCCGGGACTAGCGCAGTATGAGCAGTACTTC. Translating it yields CATSRGPGLAQYEQYF. Full variable domain (rest looked up from reference TRBV15 and TRBJ2-7): DAMVIQNPRYQVTQFGKPVTLSCSQTLNHNVMYWYQQKSSQAPKLLFHYYDKDFNNEADTPDNFQSRRPNTSFCFLDIRSPGLGDTAMYLCATSRGPGLAQYEQYFGPGTRLTVT.

This clonotype was recorded a few times. The gene calls are TRBV2 and TRBJ1-2, with a tentative D call TRBD1 (6 bases). This CDR3 spans 11 amino acids. Germline V gene sequence: CDR1 SNHLY, CDR2 FYNNEI. The V and J ends lost 4 bases and 7 bases respectively, with 7 bases between them. This chain's CDR3 is CASSGGGGYTF. CDR3 sequence (DNA): TGTGCCAGCAGTGGAGGGGGTGGCTACACCTTC.

This clonotype has only a few counts. The chain combines TRBV7-6 with TRBJ1-1, with D uncertain. Germline CDR1 and CDR2: SGHVS and FNYEAQ. The CDR3 runs to 11 residues. The V gene lost 8 bases and the J gene lost 0 bases, with 4 bases spanning the gap. The CDR3 DNA reads as TGTGCCAGCCCCATGAACACTGAAGCTTTCTTT. The encoded protein is CASPMNTEAFF.

This clonotype was seen a handful of times. The chain couples TRBV7-9 to TRBJ1-1; no reliable D call. Trimming cost V 6 bases and J 1 base, with 12 bases left between them. Germline V CDR1 and CDR2: SEHNR, FQNEAQ (reference sequence). This CDR3 contains 14 residues. The CDR3 is CASRSPWENTEAFF. The DNA of the CDR3 is TGTGCCAGCAGGTCTCCCTGGGAGAACACTGAAGCTTTCTTT.

As to this clonotype: This may stem from a read error, because a much larger clone lies one nucleotide away. The V and J genes are TRBV25-1 and TRBJ2-7; the D call may be TRBD1 or TRBD2 (7 bases each). The length of the CDR3 is 14 residues. Germline CDR1 and CDR2: MGHDK and SYGVNS. CDR3: CAGSFRQGGYEQYF. CDR3 DNA: TGTGCCGGCAGTTTCCGACAGGGAGGGTACGAGCAGTACTTC.

Points on this clonotype: The junction does not match germline at one end; this may be a read error. This sequence joins TRBV7-9 and TRBJ2-7, with D perhaps assigned TRBD1 or TRBD2 (5 bases each). CDR3 length: 13 amino acids. Germline lookup yields CDR1 SEHNR and CDR2 FQNEAQ (reference sequence). DNA for the CDR3: TGTGCCAGCAGTTTAGAGGGGCGCCTCGAGCAGTACTTC. It is translated as CASSLEGRLEQYF.

For this clonotype: This is likely a read error, given that the CDR3 carries no conserved phenylalanine or tryptophan at its end. V and J are TRBV7-9 and TRBJ2-7, with D unresolved. Deletions cut 5 bases from V and 5 bases from J, with 16 bases between. The CDR3 is made up of 14 amino acids. Per the germline V gene, CDR1 is SEHNR and CDR2 is FQNEAQ (reference sequence). The CDR3 coding sequence is TGTGCCAGCAGCCAGAAATATTCCGGTAACGAGCAGTACTTA. Encoded protein: CASSQKYSGNEQYL.